These 21 T cell receptor beta chains were sequenced from one sample in a study of T cell responses to AZD1222 COVID-19 vaccine. The method was immunoSEQ multiplex PCR; TCRdb's version includes in-frame clones alone and lacks a portion of them. The profile shows 150,000 to 160,000 clones, 70% to 90% of them singletons. The input for sequencing was peripheral blood, taken after recovery from COVID-19. The origin of the receptors is an adult who had recovered from COVID-19.

The V call is TRBV6-5, the J call TRBJ1-3; perhaps TRBD1 as D (5 bases). The length of the CDR3 is 13 residues. V was trimmed by 6 bases and J by 4 bases, leaving 10 bases between them. Germline V lookup: CDR1 MNHEY, CDR2 SVGAGI. This CDR3 is CASSPREGNTIYF. CDR3 DNA: TGTGCCAGCAGCCCCAGGGAGGGAAACACCATATATTTT.

The chain uses TRBV7-2 and TRBJ1-2; no reliable D call. The ends were cut back, 0 bases at V and 5 bases at J, with 4 bases in the middle. Germline lookup yields CDR1 SGHTA and CDR2 FQGNSA. The CDR3 loop spans 12 amino acids. CDR3 in DNA: TGTGCCAGCAGCTTAGCTGCTTATGGCTACACCTTC. It codes for CASSLAAYGYTF.

V gene TRBV18 combines with J gene TRBJ1-2, with D unclear. This CDR3 spans 12 amino acids. V dropped 0 bases and J dropped 14 bases, with 13 bases sitting between them. Germline V gene sequence: CDR1 KGHSH, CDR2 LQKENI. In DNA, the CDR3 is TGTGCCAGCTCACCACCAGACGGCCTCCATACCTTC. It encodes CASSPPDGLHTF. The entire variable domain, with the rest obtained from reference TRBV18 and TRBJ1-2, is as follows: NAGVMQNPRHLVRRRGQEARLRCSPMKGHSHVYWYRQLPEEGLKFMVYLQKENIIDESGMPKERFSAEFPKEGPSILRIQQVVRGDSAAYFCASSPPDGLHTFGSGTRLTVV.

The chain carries TRBV28 and TRBJ2-5; unclear D gene. Germline V gives CDR1 MDHEN, CDR2 SYDVKM. V lost 5 bases, J lost 4 bases, and 14 bases lay in between. The CDR3 is 14 residues long. CDR3 amino acids: CASSPIRARETQYF. The CDR3, as DNA: TGTGCCAGCAGTCCCATTCGCGCCAGAGAGACCCAGTACTTC.

This sequence joins TRBV2 and TRBJ1-4; D gene unclear. The CDR3 length is 13 residues. Deletions cut 6 bases from V and 7 bases from J, with 12 bases between. The germline gives CDR1 SNHLY, CDR2 FYNNEI. The CDR3 protein is CASRVLSLEKLFF. Written as DNA, the CDR3 is TGTGCCAGCAGGGTATTAAGCCTTGAAAAACTGTTTTTT.

The V gene is TRBV5-4, the J gene TRBJ2-2; D is possibly TRBD2 (6 bases). Trimming removed 4 bases from V and 5 bases from J, with 9 bases in between. CDR3 length: 13 amino acids. Germline CDR1 is SGHNT and CDR2 is YYREEE (reference sequence). CDR3 in amino acids: CASSGEATGELFF. CDR3 DNA: TGTGCCAGCAGCGGGGAGGCTACCGGGGAGCTGTTTTTT.

The genes are TRBV6-5 and TRBJ2-1, with D uncertain. Germline CDR1 reads MNHEY; CDR2 reads SVGAGI. The CDR3 is made up of 13 amino acids. V lost 6 bases, J lost 5 bases, and 11 bases lay in between. CDR3 region: CASSLLDDNEQFF. The CDR3 DNA sequence: TGTGCCAGCAGCTTACTGGACGACAATGAGCAGTTCTTC.

The chain couples TRBV7-8 to TRBJ2-4; unclear D gene. V was pared by 1 base and J by 10 bases, with 14 bases between. Germline V gene lookup returns CDR1 SGHVS and CDR2 FQNEAQ. The CDR3 length is 14 residues. The CDR3, as DNA: TGTGCCAGCAGCTTAGGCCCGCTAGGAACTATTCAGTACTTC. This encodes CASSLGPLGTIQYF. The full variable domain, completed using reference TRBV7-8 and TRBJ2-4, is GAGVSQSPRYKVAKRGQDVALRCDPISGHVSLFWYQQALGQGPEFLTYFQNEAQLDKSGLPSDRFFAERPEGSVSTLKIQRTQQEDSAVYLCASSLGPLGTIQYFGAGTRLSVL.

The chain recombines TRBV29-1 with TRBJ2-1, with TRBD1 matching 7 bases. The CDR3 totals 13 residues. Per germline, CDR1 SQVTM and CDR2 ANQGSEA. Germline trimming cut 4 bases from V and 3 bases from J; bases unmatched to any gene: 3. In DNA, the CDR3 is TGCAGCGTTGGACAGGGAAACTACAATGAGCAGTTCTTC. This encodes CSVGQGNYNEQFF.

The CDR3 sequence: CASSLKADSYEQYF. In DNA form, the CDR3 reads TGTGCCAGCAGCTTAAAGGCGGATTCCTACGAGCAGTACTTC. The V call is TRBV11-2, the J call TRBJ2-7; D ambiguous. Germline loops: CDR1 SGHAT, CDR2 FQNNGV. Trimming left V 2 bases short and J 1 base short, with 9 bases between. The CDR3 length is 14 residues.

There are a few counts of this clone. The rearrangement uses TRBV6-1 and TRBJ1-5; D gene unclear. V was clipped by 3 bases and J by 7 bases, with 4 bases between them. The CDR3 extends over 11 amino acids. Per germline, CDR1 MNHNS and CDR2 SASEGT. CDR3 in amino acids: CASSDHQPQHF. The CDR3, as DNA: TGTGCCAGCAGTGATCACCAGCCCCAGCATTTT.

The CDR3 DNA is TGTGCCAGCAGTCTGACAGGGGGCTGGACTGAAGCTTTCTTT. It encodes CASSLTGGWTEAFF. The chain uses TRBV6-2 or TRBV6-3 and TRBJ1-1; 10 positions match TRBD1. CDR3 length: 14 residues. Per germline, CDR1 MNHEY and CDR2 SVGEGT. V was clipped by 5 bases and J by 5 bases; unmatched bases: 5.

This clone was recorded once. This chain joins TRBV27 and TRBJ1-1; TRBD1 aligns across 8 bases. Germline V gene sequence: CDR1 MNHEY, CDR2 SMNVEV (reference sequence). V trimming: 6 bases; J trimming: 3 bases; junction bases outside the gene matches: 12. This CDR3 contains 16 residues. CDR3 in amino acids: CASRSWLQGAYTEAFF. The DNA of the CDR3 is TGTGCCAGCAGATCCTGGCTTCAGGGGGCTTACACTGAAGCTTTCTTT.

The rearrangement joins TRBV6-6 to TRBJ2-1, with D maybe TRBD2 (5 bases). In germline, CDR1 is MNHNY, CDR2 SVGAGI (reference sequence). This CDR3 contains 12 residues. V lost 6 bases to trimming and J lost 6 bases, with 9 bases between them. The CDR3 DNA sequence: TGTGCCAGCAGATCAACTAGCAATGAGCAGTTCTTC. Translation gives CASRSTSNEQFF.

The CDR3 here is CASSLSPGDEQYF. CDR3 nucleotides: TGTGCCAGCAGTTTAAGTCCAGGGGACGAGCAGTACTTC. The rearrangement links TRBV27 to TRBJ2-7, with D perhaps matching TRBD1 (6 bases). The V end lost 2 bases, the J end lost 5 bases, and 10 bases lay between the germline ends. Germline CDR1 and CDR2: MNHEY and SMNVEV (reference sequence). CDR3 length equals 13 residues.

The chain is built from TRBV12-3 or TRBV12-4 and TRBJ2-1; D ambiguous. The length of the CDR3 is 12 residues. Trimming removed 4 bases from V and 2 bases from J, with 3 bases in between. The CDR3 here is CASSSAYNEQFF. The CDR3 DNA reads as TGTGCCAGCAGTTCTGCCTACAATGAGCAGTTCTTC.

This chain uses TRBV6-2 or TRBV6-3 with TRBJ1-5; the D gene is possibly TRBD1 (5 bases). The germline gives CDR1 MNHEY, CDR2 SVGEGT. The CDR3 is 14 amino acids. The V end lost 2 bases, the J end lost 6 bases, and 11 bases lay between the germline ends. In DNA form, the CDR3 reads TGTGCCAGCAGTTACGTGGGGGGGTTTCAGCCCCAGCATTTT. Amino acid sequence: CASSYVGGFQPQHF.

This clone was observed once. This chain links TRBV9 with TRBJ2-2, with a possible D match to TRBD2 (5 bases). Germline V gene sequence: CDR1 SGDLS, CDR2 YYNGEE. This CDR3 spans 12 amino acids. Trimming took off 4 bases at V and 8 bases at J, with 9 bases between the two ends. As DNA, the CDR3 is TGTGCCAGCAGCCCATGGGAGGGGGAGCTGTTTTTT. Translation: CASSPWEGELFF.

This clone appeared a few times. The J gene is TRBJ1-2, the V gene TRBV2; a possible D gene is TRBD1 (6 bases). Trimming stripped 9 bases from V and 6 bases from J, with 14 bases between. The germline CDR1 and CDR2 sequences are SNHLY and FYNNEI. This CDR3 has 12 residues. In DNA, the CDR3 is TGTGCCAGTAGGGGGGACATTGATGGCTACACCTTC. Translation: CASRGDIDGYTF.

The genes are TRBV9 and TRBJ2-3; D tentatively reads TRBD1 or TRBD2 (6 bases each). Germline V CDR1 and CDR2: SGDLS, YYNGEE. The length of the CDR3 is 16 residues. V was shortened by 3 bases and J by 0 bases, with 14 bases between the two germline ends. CDR3 region: CASSDRGGSSTDTQYF. The CDR3 nucleotides read TGTGCCAGCAGCGACCGAGGGGGGAGTAGCACAGATACGCAGTATTTT.

The chain couples TRBV5-1 to TRBJ2-3; D may be TRBD2 (5 bases). The CDR3 has 14 residues. Germline V gene lookup returns CDR1 SGHRS and CDR2 YFSETQ. Trimming pared 4 bases from V and 2 bases from J, leaving 11 bases between. The CDR3 reads CASSPRTVTDTQYF. CDR3 sequence (DNA): TGCGCCAGCAGCCCGAGGACTGTCACAGATACGCAGTATTTT.